This TCR beta chain appears in the sequencing data of a study of T cell responses to AZD1222 COVID-19 vaccine. The repertoire was sequenced with immunoSEQ multiplex PCR; TCRdb's copy has only in-frame clones and lacks some. The sample holds 120,000 or so clones, approximately 91% seen once. Overall study results and limits: Of the AZD1222 recipients, only 5 to 7 were seropositive at baseline. In a largely white British group with more females than males, clonal diversity was possibly underestimated. CD4 TCRs associated with vaccination spanned spike, dominating at 160-218 and 743-854.

Points on this clone: The antigen is undetermined.

The CDR3 sequence is 15 residues long. Germline V gives CDR1 SEHNR, CDR2 FQNEAQ (reference sequence). Trimming took 0 bases from V and 4 from J, leaving 9 bases between them. J is TRBJ1-4 and V is TRBV7-9; the D is unclear. The sequences come from peripheral blood, collected on day 0 of AZD1222 vaccination. This receptor was identified in an adult in good health. CDR3 coding DNA: TGTGCCAGCAGCTTAGCAGGCTTGTTTAATGAAAAACTGTTTTTT. Amino acid sequence: CASSLAGLFNEKLFF.